What follows is one TCR beta chain and its context. Here immunoSEQ multiplex PCR was the method, and the copy in TCRdb shows in-frame clones only, minus some. This table has 200,000 to 300,000 clones, approximately 89% appearing once. Ages ranged from roughly 18 to 100 years, with residence in approximately 25 US areas. This sample is drawn from a study of blood T cell repertoires in COVID-19. Study as a whole: COVID-19 samples, acute and convalescent, were from the United States, Italy and Spain. Nucleic acid was either cDNA or gDNA, and it came from T cells, B-cell-depleted T cells, or PBMCs.

The CDR3 is 17 residues long. V lost 2 bases to trimming and J lost 5 bases; unmatched junction nucleotides: 11. Germline V lookup: CDR1 ENHRY, CDR2 SYGVKD. The TCR was taken from a woman between 35 and 50 years old with acute COVID-19. The chain carries TRBV10-3 and TRBJ2-3; 9 nucleotides match TRBD2. Sequenced: PBMCs or T cells enriched from blood (not recorded which). CDR3 loop: CAISEPGRASGIDTQYF. The CDR3 coding sequence is TGTGCCATCAGTGAGCCCGGGCGGGCTAGCGGGATAGATACGCAGTATTTT.